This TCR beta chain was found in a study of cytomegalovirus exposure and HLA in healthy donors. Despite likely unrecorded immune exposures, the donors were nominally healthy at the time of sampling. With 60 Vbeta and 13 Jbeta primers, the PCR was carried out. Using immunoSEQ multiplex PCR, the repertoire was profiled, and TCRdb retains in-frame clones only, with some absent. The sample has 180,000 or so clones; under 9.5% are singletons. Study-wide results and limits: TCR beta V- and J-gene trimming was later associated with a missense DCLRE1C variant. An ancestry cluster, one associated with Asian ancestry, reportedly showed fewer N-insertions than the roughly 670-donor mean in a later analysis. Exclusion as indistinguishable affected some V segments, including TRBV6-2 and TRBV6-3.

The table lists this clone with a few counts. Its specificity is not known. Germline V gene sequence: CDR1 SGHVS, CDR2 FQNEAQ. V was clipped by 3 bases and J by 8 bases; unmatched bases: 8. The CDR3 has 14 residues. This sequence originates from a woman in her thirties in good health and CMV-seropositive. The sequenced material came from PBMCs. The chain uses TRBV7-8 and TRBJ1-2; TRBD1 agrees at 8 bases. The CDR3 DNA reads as TGTGCCAGCAGCTTCAGGACAGGGACGAGGGGCTACACCTTC. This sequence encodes CASSFRTGTRGYTF.